This TCR beta chain was documented in a study of T cell responses to AZD1222 COVID-19 vaccine. Points from the study as a whole: The reported proportion of spike-specific TCRs targeting unmutated variant regions was nearly half. A rise in Spike-specific TCR breadth and depth followed two AZD1222 doses.

Produced via immunoSEQ multiplex PCR; TCRdb's table is partial and in-frame only. The sample has 90,000 to 150,000 clones; over 80% are singletons. As concerns this clone: Its antigen is undetermined.

The CDR3 contains 13 residues. The germline V gene encodes CDR1 SNHLY and CDR2 FYNNEI. The germline V and J ends were trimmed by 2 bases and 8 bases, with 12 bases remaining between them. Sequenced material: peripheral blood, taken 28 days after the second AZD1222 dose. This receptor was identified in an adult who received the AZD1222 COVID-19 vaccine. This chain uses TRBV2 with TRBJ1-2; D unclear. In nucleotides, the CDR3 is TGTGCCAGCAGTGAAATGAGGCTGGGAGGCTACACCTTC. Translating it yields CASSEMRLGGYTF.